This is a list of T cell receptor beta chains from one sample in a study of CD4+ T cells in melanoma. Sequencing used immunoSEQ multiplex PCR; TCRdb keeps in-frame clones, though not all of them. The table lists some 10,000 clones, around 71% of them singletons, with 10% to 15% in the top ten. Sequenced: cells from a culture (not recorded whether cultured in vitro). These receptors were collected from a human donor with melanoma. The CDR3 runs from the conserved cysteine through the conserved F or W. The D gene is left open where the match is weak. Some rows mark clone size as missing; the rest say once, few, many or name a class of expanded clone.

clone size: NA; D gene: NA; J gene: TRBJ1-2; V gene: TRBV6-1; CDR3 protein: CASTDEAGLGGYTF; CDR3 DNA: TGTGCCAGCACTGACGAGGCCGGCTTGGGAGGCTACACCTTC
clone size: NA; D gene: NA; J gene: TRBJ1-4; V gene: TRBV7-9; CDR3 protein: CASSLGQGFEKLFF; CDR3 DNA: TGTGCCAGCAGCTTAGGGCAAGGTTTTGAAAAACTGTTTTTT
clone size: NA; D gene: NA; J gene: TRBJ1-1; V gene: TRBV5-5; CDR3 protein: CASGQNRWDEAFF; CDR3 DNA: TGTGCCAGCGGCCAGAACAGGTGGGATGAAGCTTTCTTT
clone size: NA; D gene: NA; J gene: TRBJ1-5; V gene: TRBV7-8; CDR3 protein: CASSPYTSNQPQHF; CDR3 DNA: TGTGCCAGCAGCCCCTATACCAGCAATCAGCCCCAGCATTTT
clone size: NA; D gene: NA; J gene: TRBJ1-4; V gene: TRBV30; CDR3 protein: CAWGRGLTNEKLFF; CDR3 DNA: TGTGCCTGGGGCCGAGGGCTGACTAATGAAAAACTGTTTTTT
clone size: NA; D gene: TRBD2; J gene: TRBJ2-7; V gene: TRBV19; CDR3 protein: CASSTIAGSYEQYF; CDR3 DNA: TGTGCCAGTAGTACCATAGCGGGCTCCTACGAGCAGTACTTC
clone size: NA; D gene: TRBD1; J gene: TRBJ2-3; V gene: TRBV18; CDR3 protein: CASSPFPPTGLGADTQYF; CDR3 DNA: TGTGCCAGCTCACCTTTCCCCCCGACAGGGCTAGGCGCAGATACGCAGTATTTT
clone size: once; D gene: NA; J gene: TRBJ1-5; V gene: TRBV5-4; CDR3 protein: CASSLRTGSSPQHF; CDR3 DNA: TGTGCCAGCAGCTTAAGGACGGGATCTTCGCCCCAGCATTTT
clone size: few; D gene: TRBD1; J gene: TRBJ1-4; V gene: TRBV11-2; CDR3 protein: CASSFQGRGRDEKLFF; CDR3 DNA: TGTGCCAGCAGCTTCCAGGGGAGGGGGCGCGATGAAAAACTGTTTTTT
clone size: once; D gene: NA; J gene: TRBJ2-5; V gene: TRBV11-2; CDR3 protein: CASSRGQASETQYF; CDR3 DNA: TGTGCCAGCAGCAGAGGTCAGGCCAGCGAGACCCAGTACTTC
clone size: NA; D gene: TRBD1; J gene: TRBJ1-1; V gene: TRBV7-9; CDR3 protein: CASSLRGLGSTEAFF; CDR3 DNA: TGTGCCAGCAGCCTCAGGGGGCTAGGTAGCACTGAAGCTTTCTTT
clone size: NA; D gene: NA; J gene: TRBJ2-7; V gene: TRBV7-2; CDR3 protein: CASSLTRSSYEQYF; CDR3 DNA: TGTGCCAGCAGCTTAACCCGGAGCTCCTACGAGCAGTACTTC
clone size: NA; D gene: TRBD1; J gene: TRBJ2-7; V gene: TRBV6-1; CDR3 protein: CATNRGHETYEQYF; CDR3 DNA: TGTGCCACCAACAGGGGCCACGAAACCTACGAGCAGTACTTC
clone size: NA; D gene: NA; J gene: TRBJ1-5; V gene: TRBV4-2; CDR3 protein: CASSQVLGQPQHF; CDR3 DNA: TGTGCCAGCAGCCAAGTTCTGGGTCAGCCCCAGCATTTT
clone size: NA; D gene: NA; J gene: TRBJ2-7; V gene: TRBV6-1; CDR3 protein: CAISANGMGEQYF; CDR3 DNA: TGTGCCATCAGTGCGAACGGAATGGGCGAGCAGTACTTC
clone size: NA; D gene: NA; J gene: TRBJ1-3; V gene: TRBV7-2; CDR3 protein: CASNPRGGEIGNTIYF; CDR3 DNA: TGTGCCAGCAACCCAAGAGGGGGAGAAATTGGAAACACCATATATTTT
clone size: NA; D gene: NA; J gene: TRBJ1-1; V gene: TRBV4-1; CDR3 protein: CASSQRGMQGTEAFF; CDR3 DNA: TGCGCCAGCAGCCAAAGAGGTATGCAGGGCACCGAAGCTTTCTTT
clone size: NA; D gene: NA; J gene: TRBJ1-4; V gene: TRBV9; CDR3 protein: CASSVGMMNEKLFF; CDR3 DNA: TGTGCCAGCAGTGTCGGGATGATGAATGAAAAACTGTTTTTT
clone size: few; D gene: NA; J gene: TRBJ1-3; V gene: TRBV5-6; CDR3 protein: CASSAKQGVWGNTIYF; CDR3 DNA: TGTGCCAGCAGCGCAAAACAGGGAGTTTGGGGAAACACCATATATTTT